A selection of T cell receptor beta chains follows, all from one sample in a study of cytomegalovirus exposure and HLA in healthy donors. Assay used: immunoSEQ multiplex PCR; TCRdb lists only in-frame clones, some missing. This sample has roughly 190,000 clones, with 65% to 85% found just once. Material: PBMCs. These receptors were taken from a female donor in good health and CMV-seronegative. Each CDR3 is given with its conserved first and last residue. The order of the fields is clone size, J gene, D gene, V gene, CDR3 protein, CDR3 DNA. D genes are given only for firm matches. Rows may omit the clone size; those that give it use once, few, many or a size class.

>.|TRBJ1-4|.|TRBV7-9
CASSLDGGDEKLFF
TGTGCCAGCAGCTTAGATGGGGGGGATGAAAAACTGTTTTTT
>.|TRBJ1-1|.|TRBV29-1
CSGGRGTEAFF
TGCAGCGGTGGCCGGGGCACTGAAGCTTTCTTT
>once|TRBJ1-5|.|TRBV4-1
CASSPPRQGLWQPQHF
TGCGCCAGCAGCCCGCCTAGGCAGGGGCTGTGGCAGCCCCAGCATTTT
>.|TRBJ2-3|TRBD2|TRBV29-1
CSVEGIAGGPALSTDTQYF
TGCAGCGTTGAAGGAATAGCGGGGGGGCCCGCCTTGAGCACAGATACGCAGTATTTT
>.|TRBJ2-3|.|TRBV7-9
CASSLGGITDTQYF
TGTGCCAGCAGCTTAGGAGGTATCACAGATACGCAGTATTTT
>once|TRBJ1-4|.|TRBV23-1
CASSQPNRVRKNRANEKLFF
TGCGCCAGCAGTCAGCCAAACAGGGTACGAAAAAACAGAGCTAATGAAAAACTGTTTTTT
>.|TRBJ2-5|.|TRBV7-7
CASSLRVRDYQETQYF
TGTGCCAGCAGCTTAAGGGTGAGAGACTATCAAGAGACCCAGTACTTC
>.|TRBJ2-5|TRBD1|TRBV18
CASSPLPAGGSLGTQYF
TGTGCCAGCTCACCCCTCCCGGCAGGGGGCTCTCTTGGGACCCAGTACTTC
>.|TRBJ1-4|TRBD1|TRBV27
CASSFHRGSEKLFF
TGTGCCAGCAGTTTTCACAGGGGAAGTGAAAAACTGTTTTTT
>.|TRBJ2-3|TRBD2|TRBV5-3
CARSSRTSWGSLDTQYF
TGTGCCAGAAGCTCCCGGACTAGCTGGGGATCTTTAGATACGCAGTATTTT
>.|TRBJ2-7|TRBD2|TRBV28
CASRTSGSPYEQYF
TGTGCCAGCAGGACTAGCGGGAGCCCCTACGAGCAGTACTTC
>.|TRBJ1-2|TRBD1|TRBV5-1
CASSKDRAYGYTF
TGCGCCAGCAGTAAGGACAGGGCGTACGGCTACACCTTC
>few|TRBJ2-5|.|TRBV27
CASSPAFGETQYF
TGTGCCAGCAGCCCAGCCTTCGGGGAGACCCAGTACTTC
>.|TRBJ2-3|TRBD2|TRBV27
CASSSPGLAGDTQYF
TGTGCCAGCAGTTCTCCGGGACTAGCGGGAGATACGCAGTATTTT
>.|TRBJ2-7|.|TRBV2
CASSEKPPPGNEQYF
TGTGCCAGCAGTGAAAAGCCCCCTCCAGGAAACGAGCAGTACTTC
>.|TRBJ2-1|TRBD2|TRBV10-3
CAIKGGALRRGATDEQFF
TGTGCCATCAAAGGGGGAGCATTGAGGCGGGGGGCGACCGATGAGCAGTTCTTC
>.|TRBJ1-5|TRBD1|TRBV7-2
CASRQGGSNQPQHF
TGTGCCAGCAGACAGGGGGGTAGCAATCAGCCCCAGCATTTT
>.|TRBJ1-5|.|TRBV5-8
CASRRQRDQPQHF
TGTGCCAGCAGACGTCAGCGGGACCAGCCCCAGCATTTT
>few|TRBJ2-2|TRBD2|TRBV4-2
CASSQARGAVGELFF
TGTGCCAGCAGCCAAGCGCGGGGGGCGGTCGGGGAGCTGTTTTTT
>.|TRBJ1-6|TRBD1|TRBV25-1
CASSEPGTGNSPLHF
TGTGCCAGCAGTGAACCAGGGACAGGGAATTCACCCCTCCACTTT
>.|TRBJ2-3|.|TRBV6-5
CASRVVRGGDTQYF
TGTGCCAGCAGAGTCGTGCGTGGCGGGGATACGCAGTATTTT
>.|TRBJ2-3|TRBD1|TRBV6-5
CASSSSGTGGDTQYF
TGTGCCAGCAGTTCCTCCGGGACAGGAGGAGATACGCAGTATTTT
>.|TRBJ2-2|TRBD2|TRBV7-3
CASSPEAGRGSTGELFF
TGTGCCAGCAGCCCCGAGGCCGGGAGGGGTTCCACCGGGGAGCTGTTTTTT
>few|TRBJ2-5|.|TRBV29-1
CSAREGEETQYF
TGCAGCGCCAGGGAGGGGGAAGAGACCCAGTACTTC
>.|TRBJ2-7|.|TRBV4-2
CASSQNLRDTTIGGQYF
TGTGCCAGCAGCCAGAACCTCCGGGACACCACAATTGGCGGGCAGTACTTC
>few|TRBJ2-1|TRBD2|TRBV12-5
CASGLSSSGRAYNEQFF
TGTGCTAGTGGTTTATCTTCTAGCGGGAGGGCTTACAATGAGCAGTTCTTC
>.|TRBJ1-1|.|TRBV18
CASSPVQGNTEAFF
TGTGCCAGCTCACCAGTTCAGGGGAACACTGAAGCTTTCTTT
>few|TRBJ2-2|.|TRBV6-1
CASSEAQGTYTGELFF
TGTGCCAGCAGTGAAGCGCAGGGGACCTACACCGGGGAGCTGTTTTTT
>.|TRBJ1-5|TRBD1|TRBV4-1
CASSQESKRTGAYEPQHF
TGCGCCAGCAGCCAAGAGTCCAAACGGACAGGAGCCTATGAGCCCCAGCATTTT
>.|TRBJ2-5|TRBD2|TRBV5-4
CASSRKLAGGHETQYF
TGTGCCAGCAGCCGGAAACTAGCGGGAGGGCATGAGACCCAGTACTTC
>.|TRBJ2-3|TRBD1|TRBV7-3
CASSPMDVPRTGGFIGSDTQYF
TGTGCCAGCAGCCCAATGGACGTACCACGGACAGGGGGCTTTATCGGGAGTGACACGCAGTATTTT
>.|TRBJ1-5|TRBD1|TRBV18
CASSPGTGGSNQPQHF
TGTGCCAGCTCACCAGGGACAGGGGGCTCCAATCAGCCCCAGCATTTT
>.|TRBJ2-3|.|TRBV19
CASSIGTGDTDTQYF
TGTGCCAGTAGTATAGGAACAGGAGACACAGATACGCAGTATTTT
>.|TRBJ2-7|.|TRBV2
CASRESYEQYF
TGTGCCAGCAGGGAGTCCTACGAGCAGTACTTC
>.|TRBJ2-7|TRBD1|TRBV7-9
CASSLGRDSDEQYF
TGTGCCAGCAGCTTAGGTAGGGACAGTGACGAGCAGTACTTC
>once|TRBJ1-5|.|TRBV28
CASSFGGNQPQHF
TGTGCCAGCAGTTTCGGAGGCAATCAGCCCCAGCATTTT
>.|TRBJ2-7|.|TRBV7-3
CASSQGAGAYEQYF
TGTGCCAGCAGCCAAGGGGCAGGCGCCTACGAGCAGTACTTC
>.|TRBJ2-1|TRBD2|TRBV15
CATSRGREGVDEQFF
TGTGCCACCAGCAGAGGTCGGGAGGGAGTGGATGAGCAGTTCTTC
>.|TRBJ1-3|TRBD1|TRBV7-2
CASSLYRGGTGNTIYF
TGTGCCAGCAGCTTATACAGGGGGGGAACTGGAAACACCATATATTTT
>.|TRBJ1-5|.|TRBV16
CASSRLGGAGQPQHF
TGTGCCAGCAGCCGCCTAGGGGGGGCCGGTCAGCCCCAGCATTTT
>.|TRBJ1-5|TRBD1|TRBV7-8
CASSLVNRGVGQPQHF
TGTGCCAGCAGCTTAGTTAACAGGGGAGTTGGTCAGCCCCAGCATTTT
>.|TRBJ2-1|TRBD2|TRBV10-1
CASSKGLVGNEQFF
TGCGCCAGCAGTAAAGGACTAGTCGGCAATGAGCAGTTCTTC
>.|TRBJ1-2|.|TRBV6-5
CASSLGGYGYTF
TGTGCCAGCAGTCTCGGGGGTTATGGCTACACCTTC
>.|TRBJ1-1|TRBD1|TRBV2
CASRLDRAEAFF
TGTGCCAGCAGATTAGACAGGGCTGAAGCTTTCTTT
>.|TRBJ1-2|.|TRBV5-1
CASSLDRVGYTF
TGCGCCAGCAGCTTGGACAGGGTCGGCTACACCTTC
>.|TRBJ2-5|.|TRBV18
CASTPTVQETQYF
TGTGCCAGCACGCCGACAGTTCAAGAGACCCAGTACTTC
>.|TRBJ1-4|.|TRBV13
CASSQGRQGEKLFF
TGTGCCAGCAGCCAGGGACGGCAGGGGGAAAAACTGTTTTTT
>few|TRBJ1-6|TRBD1|TRBV19
CASRKQGSSYNSPLHF
TGTGCCAGTAGAAAACAGGGGAGCTCCTATAATTCACCCCTCCACTTT
>.|TRBJ2-3|TRBD2|TRBV27
CASSWASGGYSTDTQYF
TGTGCCAGCAGTTGGGCTAGCGGGGGATATAGCACAGATACGCAGTATTTT
>.|TRBJ1-2|.|TRBV7-9
CASSSLQGNYGYTF
TGTGCCAGCAGCTCCTTACAGGGAAACTATGGCTACACCTTC
>.|TRBJ1-2|TRBD1|TRBV30
CASTKGGNGYTF
TGTGCCTCGACCAAAGGGGGCAATGGCTACACCTTC
>.|TRBJ1-1|.|TRBV5-6
CASTPLLRHQNTEAFF
TGTGCCAGCACCCCGTTATTGAGACACCAGAACACTGAAGCTTTCTTT
>.|TRBJ1-1|.|TRBV11-3
CASSLGWAGASAQGF
TGTGCCAGCAGCTTAGGATGGGCAGGGGCGTCCGCTCAAGGCTTC
>.|TRBJ2-1|TRBD2|TRBV4-1
CASSQEGLAEYNEQFF
TGCGCCAGCAGCCAAGAGGGACTAGCGGAGTACAATGAGCAGTTCTTC